This T cell receptor (beta chain) was identified in a study of T cell responses to AZD1222 COVID-19 vaccine. Overall study: Second doses that came at about 4 or about 12 weeks were put together. Findings and limits, study-wide: Once two AZD1222 doses were given, Spike-specific TCR breadth and depth went up. Among spike-specific TCRs, nearly half reportedly target unmutated variant regions. White British donors predominated, females outnumbered males, and clonal diversity was possibly underestimated.

Remarks on this clone: Its antigen is unknown.

The table came from immunoSEQ multiplex PCR; TCRdb's copy has only in-frame clones and leaves some out. This table holds 98,000 or so clones, over 75% found once. V gave up 1 base and J gave up 4 bases, with 11 bases separating them. The germline V gene encodes CDR1 LNHNV and CDR2 YYDKDF (reference sequence). The length of the CDR3 is 15 residues. The chain links TRBV15 to TRBJ1-5; D call uncertain. The sequence derives from an adult in good health. This specimen consisted of peripheral blood, obtained on day 0 of AZD1222 vaccination. CDR3 protein: CATSRGLGINQPQHF. CDR3 DNA sequence: TGTGCCACCAGCAGAGGGCTAGGCATAAATCAGCCCCAGCATTTT. The full variable domain, completed using reference TRBV15 and TRBJ1-5, is DAMVIQNPRYQVTQFGKPVTLSCSQTLNHNVMYWYQQKSSQAPKLLFHYYDKDFNNEADTPDNFQSRRPNTSFCFLDIRSPGLGDTAMYLCATSRGLGINQPQHFGDGTRLSIL.